Below are 31 T cell receptor beta chains sequenced from a single sample in a study of T cells in localized non-small cell lung cancer. Sequencing was performed with immunoSEQ multiplex PCR; in TCRdb, only in-frame clones are kept and a portion is missing. The data hold tens of thousands of clones, with around 73% observed a single time. The sequences come from peripheral blood, collected before any cancer treatment. All receptors come from a male donor aged 60 or older with stage II squamous cell lung carcinoma.

This clone has a single count. The chain employs TRBV4-2 and TRBJ2-1; D is unclear. CDR1 and CDR2 from the germline V gene are LGHNA and YNFKEQ. Trimming left V 0 bases short and J 0 bases short, with 9 bases between. The CDR3 runs 16 residues. The CDR3 DNA sequence: TGTGCCAGCAGCCAAGAGACCGCTGTCTCCTACAATGAGCAGTTCTTC. It yields the protein CASSQETAVSYNEQFF.

The chain combines TRBV11-2 with TRBJ2-7; TRBD2 aligns across 9 bases. The CDR3 sequence is 14 residues long. Germline CDR1 SGHAT, CDR2 FQNNGV. V was clipped by 5 bases and J by 5 bases; unmatched bases: 7. CDR3 coding DNA: TGTGCCAGCAGCCCCCAGGTAGCGGGGGACGAGCAGTACTTC. Translating gives CASSPQVAGDEQYF.

The rearrangement links TRBV7-3 to TRBJ1-5, with unresolved D. This CDR3 is 12 amino acids long. V lost 10 bases and J lost 7, with 14 bases in between. CDR1 SGHTA and CDR2 FQGTGA come from the germline V gene. CDR3 protein: CATMGEDQPQHF. The CDR3 DNA follows: TGTGCCACCATGGGCGAGGACCAGCCCCAGCATTTT.

The V call is TRBV5-1, the J call TRBJ2-2, with TRBD1 matching 9 bases. Germline trimming cut 3 bases from V and 7 bases from J; bases unmatched to any gene: 7. The CDR3 contains 15 residues. CDR1 and CDR2 from the germline V gene are SGHRS and YFSETQ. The chain's CDR3 is CASSWGTGRVGELFF. The CDR3 DNA is TGCGCCAGCAGCTGGGGGACAGGGCGAGTCGGGGAGCTGTTTTTT.

V and J are TRBV5-1 and TRBJ1-1, with D tentatively TRBD1 (5 bases). This CDR3 spans 12 amino acids. V was clipped by 0 bases and J by 7 bases, with 7 bases between them. Germline values: CDR1 SGHRS, CDR2 YFSETQ. This CDR3 reads CASSLAGFEAFF. The DNA for the CDR3 is TGCGCCAGCAGCTTGGCAGGGTTTGAAGCTTTCTTT.

The chain joins TRBV7-8 to TRBJ2-3, with D unclear. Trimming removed 5 bases at V and 2 bases at J, with 17 bases between. CDR1 is SGHVS and CDR2 is FQNEAQ in the germline V gene. This CDR3 contains 16 residues. The CDR3 DNA sequence: TGTGCCAGCAGCACGATCGGCGGCCGATTCACAGATACGCAGTATTTT. This sequence encodes CASSTIGGRFTDTQYF.

The chain uses TRBV7-2 and TRBJ2-4, with 7 positions matching TRBD2. V shed 6 bases, J shed 1 base, and the junction held 9 bases outside the gene matches. The CDR3 runs to 16 residues. Germline CDR1 SGHTA, CDR2 FQGNSA. CDR3 sequence: CASSAPGGEAKNIQYF. CDR3 in DNA: TGTGCCAGCAGTGCCCCGGGAGGCGAGGCCAAAAACATTCAGTACTTC.

V gene TRBV19 combines with J gene TRBJ1-3; TRBD1 matches 9 bases. This CDR3 has 16 amino acids. Per germline, CDR1 LNHDA and CDR2 SQIVND (reference sequence). V lost 6 bases and J lost 3; bases outside the gene matches: 9. The CDR3 here is CASRITGGPFGNTIYF. The CDR3, as DNA: TGTGCCAGTAGGATTACAGGGGGCCCTTTTGGAAACACCATATATTTT.

There are a few counts of this clone. This chain links TRBV2 with TRBJ1-2; D not certain. Trimming took off 3 bases at V and 4 bases at J, with 9 bases between the two ends. The CDR3 has 13 residues. Germline CDR1 is SNHLY and CDR2 is FYNNEI. CDR3: CASSDGEAYGYTF. CDR3 DNA sequence: TGTGCCAGCAGTGACGGGGAAGCCTATGGCTACACCTTC.

This clone was seen only a few times. V gene TRBV19 combines with J gene TRBJ2-5; D gene ambiguous. The CDR3 runs 18 residues. V was trimmed by 5 bases and J by 1 base, leaving 23 bases between them. From germline, CDR1 is LNHDA and CDR2 SQIVND (reference sequence). The CDR3 reads CASSSVTMESVFQETQYF. CDR3 coding DNA: TGTGCCAGTAGTTCAGTCACAATGGAATCCGTTTTCCAAGAGACCCAGTACTTC.

The rearrangement links TRBV9 to TRBJ2-1, with TRBD2 matching over 15 bases. V lost 0 bases, J lost 0 bases, and 13 bases stayed unmatched. This CDR3 region has 22 residues. From germline, CDR1 is SGDLS and CDR2 YYNGEE. In DNA, the CDR3 is TGTGCCAGCAGCGTAGGTCTCAGTAGGGGACTAGCGGGAGGAAGCTCCTACAATGAGCAGTTCTTC. Encoded protein: CASSVGLSRGLAGGSSYNEQFF.

This clone was detected many times. V and J are TRBV30 and TRBJ1-2; perhaps TRBD1 as D (6 bases). The germline V and J ends were trimmed by 2 bases and 8 bases, with 24 bases remaining between them. Germline V gives CDR1 GTSNPN, CDR2 SVGIG (reference sequence). This CDR3 is 16 amino acids long. CDR3 sequence reads: CAWSYLSLRGAGGYTF. In DNA form, the CDR3 reads TGTGCCTGGAGTTATTTATCCCTTCGGGGGGCAGGGGGCTACACCTTC. The full variable domain, its missing parts supplied by reference TRBV30 and TRBJ1-2, is SQTIHQWPATLVQPVGSPLSLECTVEGTSNPNLYWYRQAAGRGLQLLFYSVGIGQISSEVPQNLSASRPQDRQFILSSKKLLLSDSGFYLCAWSYLSLRGAGGYTFGSGTRLTVV.

The chain recombines TRBV28 with TRBJ2-7; the match to TRBD1 covers 12 bases. The CDR3 consists of 16 residues. The germline V gene encodes CDR1 MDHEN and CDR2 SYDVKM. Trimming took 7 bases from V and 3 from J; bases not matched to a gene: 10. The CDR3 DNA sequence: TGTGCCAGCAAAGCCCCGGGACAGGGGGCTATCTACGAGCAGTACTTC. Its protein product is CASKAPGQGAIYEQYF.

This chain uses TRBV6-7 with TRBJ2-7; maybe TRBD2 (7 bases). TRBV6-7 is an ORF; its function is uncertain. The CDR3 is made up of 17 amino acids. V was pared by 1 base and J by 3 bases, with 19 bases between. CDR3 amino acids: CASSYWDLGGGLYEQYF. CDR3 nucleotides: TGTGCCAGCAGTTACTGGGACCTGGGCGGGGGCCTCTACGAGCAGTACTTC.

The chain uses TRBV7-6 and TRBJ2-7, with a tentative D call TRBD2 (6 bases). This CDR3 region has 15 residues. Per germline, CDR1 SGHVS and CDR2 FNYEAQ. V lost 3 bases, J lost 0 bases, and 12 bases lay in between. CDR3 loop: CASSFSSEPSYEQYF. The CDR3 DNA is TGTGCCAGCAGCTTTTCTAGCGAACCCTCCTACGAGCAGTACTTC.

The V gene is TRBV7-9, the J gene TRBJ1-1; no firm D call. CDR1 is SEHNR and CDR2 is FQNEAQ in the germline V gene (reference sequence). This CDR3 contains 14 residues. V was cut by 5 bases and J by 0 bases, with 10 bases left in between. The CDR3 protein is CASSPPLLNTEAFF. The CDR3 DNA reads TGTGCCAGCAGCCCTCCCCTTCTGAACACTGAAGCTTTCTTT.

The chain is built from TRBV9 and TRBJ1-4, with D tentatively TRBD1 (5 bases). The germline V and J ends were trimmed by 3 bases and 8 bases, with 14 bases remaining between them. The CDR3 has 14 amino acids. The germline gives CDR1 SGDLS, CDR2 YYNGEE. CDR3 sequence reads: CASSAPGLGEKLFF. For the CDR3, the DNA is TGTGCCAGCAGCGCCCCGGGGCTGGGCGAAAAACTGTTTTTT.

This chain joins TRBV5-1 and TRBJ1-1; 7 bases line up with TRBD1. This CDR3 is 14 amino acids long. The V gene end was trimmed by 5 bases and the J gene end by 6 bases; junction bases not matched to a gene: 10. The germline V gene has CDR1 SGHRS and CDR2 YFSETQ. The chain's CDR3 is CASSWRDSSSEAFF. CDR3 nucleotide sequence: TGCGCCAGCAGTTGGAGGGACAGTAGCTCTGAAGCTTTCTTT.

This sequence joins TRBV11-2 and TRBJ2-3, with 12 bases fitting TRBD2. Germline CDR1 and CDR2: SGHAT and FQNNGV. The junction had 6 bases not matched to a gene; V was cut back by 5 bases and J by 0 bases. CDR3 size: 17 residues. The CDR3 nucleotides are TGTGCCAGCAGCCCTCGGACTAGCGGGACTAGCACAGATACGCAGTATTTT. Amino acids: CASSPRTSGTSTDTQYF.

The chain employs TRBV5-1 and TRBJ2-1; 8 bases map to TRBD2. Germline CDR1 and CDR2: SGHRS and YFSETQ. This CDR3 spans 16 amino acids. The trim removed 1 base at V and 6 bases at J, leaving 9 bases unmatched. CDR3 sequence (DNA): TGCGCCAGCAGCTTGAGGCGGGGGGCGTCGATCAATGAGCAGTTCTTC. Protein sequence: CASSLRRGASINEQFF.

This clone has only a few counts. The chain employs TRBV2 and TRBJ2-3; 9 bases are shared with TRBD1. Germline V gene lookup returns CDR1 SNHLY and CDR2 FYNNEI. This CDR3 comprises 17 residues. V shed 5 bases, J shed 3 bases, and the junction held 12 bases outside the gene matches. CDR3 nucleotides: TGTGCCAGCAGTTCACCACAGGGGGCCACTTGGACAGATACGCAGTATTTT. Residues: CASSSPQGATWTDTQYF.

V gene TRBV6-5 combines with J gene TRBJ1-2; 8 bases fit TRBD1. The length of the CDR3 is 13 residues. The germline CDR1 and CDR2 sequences are MNHEY and SVGAGI. The ends lost 5 bases at V and 2 bases at J; junction bases unmatched: 1. CDR3 protein: CASSGQGNYGYTF. The CDR3 region has the DNA TGTGCCAGCAGTGGACAGGGAAACTATGGCTACACCTTC.

The chain employs TRBV2 and TRBJ2-1; TRBD2 agrees at 15 bases. V was pared by 8 bases and J by 7 bases, with 6 bases of the junction left unmatched. The V gene's germline CDR1 is SNHLY and CDR2 FYNNEI. The CDR3 covers 15 residues. CDR3 nucleotide sequence: TGTGCCAGCTTCCCCGGACTAGCGGGGGGGAATGAGCAGTTCTTC. This gives the protein CASFPGLAGGNEQFF.

CDR3 nucleotides: TGTGCCAGCAGTGGCAAGACAGGGGGCGATGAGCAGTACTTC. Its protein is CASSGKTGGDEQYF. The chain recombines TRBV2 with TRBJ2-7; 10 bases agree with TRBD1. The CDR3 contains 14 residues. CDR1 and CDR2 (germline): SNHLY, FYNNEI. The V gene end was trimmed by 4 bases and the J gene end by 7 bases; junction bases not matched to a gene: 7.

The CDR3 DNA reads as TGTGCCAGCAGCTCAACCCCAGAGGACACCGGGGAGCTGTTTTTT. As protein: CASSSTPEDTGELFF. This chain uses TRBV5-5 with TRBJ2-2; no clear D gene. This CDR3 spans 15 amino acids. Germline-derived CDR1 and CDR2 are SGHKS and YYEKEE (reference sequence). The ends were cut back, 3 bases at V and 3 bases at J, with 12 bases in the middle.

The sample holds a few counts of this clone. The chain joins TRBV5-1 to TRBJ2-1; 14 nucleotides agree with TRBD2. Trimming took 5 bases from V and 4 from J; bases not matched to a gene: 8. The germline V gene has CDR1 SGHRS and CDR2 YFSETQ. This CDR3 is 17 amino acids long. CDR3 bases: TGCGCCAGCAGGCGGACTAGCGGGAGGCATTTTTACAATGAGCAGTTCTTC. Its translation: CASRRTSGRHFYNEQFF.

This chain uses TRBV23-1 with TRBJ2-3; 7 bases agree with TRBD1. TRBV23-1 falls under the ORF class, with uncertain function. Trimming cost V 0 bases and J 2 bases; bases outside gene matches: 23. This CDR3 comprises 22 residues. CDR3 in amino acids: CASSQSNGVPSGDRAFTDTQYF. Written as DNA, the CDR3 is TGCGCCAGCAGTCAATCGAATGGGGTCCCCAGCGGCGACAGGGCATTCACAGATACGCAGTATTTT.

V gene TRBV18 combines with J gene TRBJ2-2; TRBD1 matches at 7 bases. There are 15 residues in the CDR3. Germline CDR1 reads KGHSH; CDR2 reads LQKENI. Unmatched junction bases numbered 6, after V lost 3 bases and J lost 5 bases. This chain's CDR3 is CASSPTGQGTGELFF. The CDR3 coding sequence is TGTGCCAGCTCACCGACAGGGCAGGGGACCGGGGAGCTGTTTTTT.

This chain uses TRBV5-1 with TRBJ2-7; 8 nucleotides agree with TRBD2. This CDR3 spans 17 amino acids. The germline V gene encodes CDR1 SGHRS and CDR2 YFSETQ. After removal of 2 bases from V and 2 bases from J, the junction contained 12 bases not matched to a gene. The CDR3 reads CASSFSNSGRGTYEQYF. CDR3 nucleotide sequence: TGCGCCAGCAGCTTCTCAAACAGCGGGAGAGGGACCTACGAGCAGTACTTC.

V is TRBV5-8 and J is TRBJ2-3; unclear D gene. Trimming took off 2 bases at V and 4 bases at J, with 8 bases between the two ends. The CDR3 contains 13 residues. Germline V lookup: CDR1 SGHTS, CDR2 YDEGEE. CDR3 in DNA: TGTGCCAGCAGCTTAAAAGGTGCAGATACGCAGTATTTT. This encodes CASSLKGADTQYF.

The chain joins TRBV25-1 to TRBJ2-1; D possibly uses TRBD1 or TRBD2 (5 bases each). Per germline, CDR1 MGHDK and CDR2 SYGVNS. Trimming stripped 3 bases from V and 4 bases from J, with 7 bases between. The CDR3 consists of 13 residues. The CDR3 protein is CASSDGTYNEQFF. DNA for the CDR3: TGTGCCAGCAGTGATGGGACGTACAATGAGCAGTTCTTC.